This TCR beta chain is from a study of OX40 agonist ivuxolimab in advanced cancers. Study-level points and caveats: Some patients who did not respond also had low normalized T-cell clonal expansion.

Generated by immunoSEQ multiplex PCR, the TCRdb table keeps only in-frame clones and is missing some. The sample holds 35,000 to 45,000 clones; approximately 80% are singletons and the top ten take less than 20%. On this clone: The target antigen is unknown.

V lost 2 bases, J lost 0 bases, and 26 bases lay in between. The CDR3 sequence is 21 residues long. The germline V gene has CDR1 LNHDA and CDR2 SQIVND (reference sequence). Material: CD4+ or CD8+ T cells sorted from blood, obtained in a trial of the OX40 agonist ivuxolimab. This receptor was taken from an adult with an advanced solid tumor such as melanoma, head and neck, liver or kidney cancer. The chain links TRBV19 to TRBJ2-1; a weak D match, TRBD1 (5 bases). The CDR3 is CASSIIATKWGRLSSYNEQFF. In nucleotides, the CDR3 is TGTGCCAGTAGTATAATCGCCACCAAGTGGGGCCGCTTGAGCTCCTACAATGAGCAGTTCTTC.